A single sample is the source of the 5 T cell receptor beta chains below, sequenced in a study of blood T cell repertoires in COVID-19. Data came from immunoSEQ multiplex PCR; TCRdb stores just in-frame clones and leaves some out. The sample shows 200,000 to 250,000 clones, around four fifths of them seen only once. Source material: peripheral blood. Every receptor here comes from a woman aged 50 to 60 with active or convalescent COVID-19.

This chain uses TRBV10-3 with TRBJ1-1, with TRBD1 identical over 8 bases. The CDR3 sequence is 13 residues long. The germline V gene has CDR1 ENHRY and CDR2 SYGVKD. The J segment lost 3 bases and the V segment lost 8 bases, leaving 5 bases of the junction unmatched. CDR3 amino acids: CAIRGQGDTEAFF. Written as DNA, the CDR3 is TGTGCCATCCGAGGACAGGGAGACACTGAAGCTTTCTTT.

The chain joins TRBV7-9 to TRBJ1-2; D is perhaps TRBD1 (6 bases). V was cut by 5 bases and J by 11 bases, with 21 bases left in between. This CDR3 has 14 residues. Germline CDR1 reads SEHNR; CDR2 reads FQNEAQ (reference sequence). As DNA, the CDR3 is TGTGCCAGCAGCGCTCTGGGGAGGGGGATTAGGTACACCTTC. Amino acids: CASSALGRGIRYTF.

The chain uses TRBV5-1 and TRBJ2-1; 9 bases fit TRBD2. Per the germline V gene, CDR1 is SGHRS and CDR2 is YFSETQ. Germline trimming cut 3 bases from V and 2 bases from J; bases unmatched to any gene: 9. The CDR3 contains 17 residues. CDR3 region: CASSSIRLAEAYNEQFF. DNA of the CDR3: TGCGCCAGCAGCTCCATACGACTAGCGGAAGCCTACAATGAGCAGTTCTTC.

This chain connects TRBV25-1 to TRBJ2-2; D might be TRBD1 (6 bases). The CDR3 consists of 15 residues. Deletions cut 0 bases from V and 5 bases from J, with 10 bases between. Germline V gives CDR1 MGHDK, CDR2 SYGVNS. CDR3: CASSEYIQGTGELFF. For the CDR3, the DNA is TGTGCCAGCAGTGAATATATCCAGGGGACCGGGGAGCTGTTTTTT.

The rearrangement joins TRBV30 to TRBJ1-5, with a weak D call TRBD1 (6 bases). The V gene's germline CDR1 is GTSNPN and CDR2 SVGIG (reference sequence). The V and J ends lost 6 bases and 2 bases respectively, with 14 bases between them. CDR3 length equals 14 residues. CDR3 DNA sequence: TGTGCCTGTTCTTGGGCAGGGGGCAATCAGCCCCAGCATTTT. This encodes CACSWAGGNQPQHF.